This T cell receptor (beta chain) was captured in a study of CD8+ T cells in alopecia areata. Documented treatment: oral pan-JAK inhibitor, 5-10 mg twice daily. The authors extracted RNA and reverse transcribed it into cDNA as the sequencing template. The table came from immunoSEQ multiplex PCR; TCRdb's copy has only in-frame clones and leaves some out. The top ten clones hold around 30% of a sample with about 120,000 clones, roughly 63% of them seen once. Study-level points and caveats: Tofacitinib significantly lowered scalp clonality and expanded CD8+ clones among the top 100.

About this clone itself: Its antigen is undetermined. Other nucleotide sequences from this sample produce the same CDR3.

This specimen consisted of CD8+ T cells sorted from blood, obtained at week 4, from a patient treated with tofacitinib. This clonotype was obtained from a human donor with alopecia areata.

The CDR3 loop is CAWSALGGQETQYF. Here the CDR3 DNA reads TGTGCCTGGAGTGCCCTGGGCGGACAAGAGACCCAGTACTTC. The chain links TRBV30 to TRBJ2-5, with D unclear. Trimming shortened V by 1 base and J by 2 bases, and 11 bases separated the two germline ends. Germline CDR1 reads GTSNPN; CDR2 reads SVGIG (reference sequence). The CDR3 totals 14 residues.